This section outlines one T cell receptor (beta chain) sequence together with its context. The target of this receptor is not known. No base quality information exists; no much larger clone differs at one position. From the germline V gene, CDR1 is SGHRS and CDR2 is YFSETQ. V was cut back by 7 bases and J by 2 bases, leaving a gap of 12 bases between them. Including cysteine and phenylalanine, the CDR3 has 14 amino acids. The kept DNA is CDR3 alone, 42 bases in frame from the first base. TCRbeta CDR3 regions were amplified from genomic DNA using the immunoSEQ Assay, a bias-controlled multiplex PCR. The authors' pipeline ran thus. Nucleated cell counts per sample were estimated from amplification of reference gene primers within the assay. To quantify the absolute abundance of each unique TCRbeta CDR3 rearrangement, sequence reads were collapsed and filtered. Productive Simpson clonality was computed per sample as the square root of Simpson's diversity index over productive rearrangements. TCRdb took this table from immuneACCESS and kept in-frame rearrangements with V and J called. Such tables lack part of the clones; where checked against another copy, unresolved V genes explain under half of the gap, and the rest is unexplained. V, J and clone size are those of that table, while D and trimming were read from the DNA. This sample is represented by fewer than 350,000 clones; 89% of them were singletons. Approximately 5% of the sample is in the top ten clones.

The data were obtained in a study of blood T cell repertoires in COVID-19 (dated by TCRdb to 2018 to 2020). In the study overall: Samples from collaborators originated in the United States, Italy and Spain and spanned both the acute and convalescent phases of COVID-19. Sample metadata almost always included a de-identified subject ID, COVID-19 status, age in years and sex. The repertoires were released in a freely available public database intended as a resource for research on the immune response to SARS-CoV-2. The material from the prospective study consisted of cDNA or gDNA derived from T cells, B-cell-depleted T cells, or PBMCs. Where HLA class I and class II types were available, the types were taken from metadata supplied by the sample provider, not from assay-based typing. Samples came from the ongoing ImmuneRACE study (first 160 participants) plus 1,254 subjects from 6 global collaborators. Deeply sampled blood TCRbeta repertoires from subjects exposed to, actively infected with, or recovered from COVID-19 were included in the dataset.

Participants in the prospective study were aged roughly 18 to 100 years, lived in under 30 United States geographic areas, and enrolled through a virtual design. To assign participants to cohorts, the prospective study relied on clinical history that participants themselves reported in a screening survey and a study questionnaire. For ImmuneRACE Cohort 3, a participant was defined as recovered based on two consecutive negative NP/OP PCR tests, clearance by a healthcare professional, or resolution of symptoms. In the prospective study, whole blood, serum and a nasopharyngeal or oropharyngeal swab were collected from each participant by mobile phlebotomists. Prospective study participants could optionally give additional blood draws and questionnaires over an approximately two-month period. Before DNA extraction, blood samples from the prospective study were shipped at room temperature or frozen.

On the study overall, not on this receptor specifically: The quantity of clinical and demographic metadata differed by source and by participant and was supplied without curation.

The sequencing input was PBMCs or T cells enriched from blood (not recorded which). This clonotype was obtained from a man aged 55 to 69 who had recovered from COVID-19. The chain couples TRBV5-1 to TRBJ2-2; no D gene call is confident. In nucleotide form, the sequence is TGCGCCAGCTCCTTCGGGTTTAACACCGGGGAGCTGTTTTTT. Translation gives CASSFGFNTGELFF. The CDR3, completed at both ends by the reference TRBV5-1 and TRBJ2-2 genes, gives the full variable domain KAGVTQTPRYLIKTRGQQVTLSCSPISGHRSVSWYQQTPGQGLQFLFEYFSETQRNKGNFPGRFSGRQFSNSRSEMNVSTLELGDSALYLCASSFGFNTGELFFGEGSRLTVL.